This T cell receptor beta chain was recovered during a study of Ad26.COV2.S vaccination and SARS-CoV-2 variants. Overall study: Donor was assigned to the Ad26.COV2.S arm of trial COV1001.

Study-wide findings and caveats: Vaccine and placebo recipients had similar non-spike TCR breadth. Post-vaccination breadth of spike-specific CD8+ and CD4+ T cell responses was reportedly substantial.

The treatment was: some 19 received Ad26.COV2.S at low or high dose, single or two shots; five or six received placebo; per-sample allocation not given. Sampling occurred on day 63 after the first vaccine or placebo injection. SARS-CoV-2 spike from the Wuhan strain was encoded by the vaccine, an Ad26 vector. CDR1 and CDR2 (germline): SGHTA, FQGNSA. CDR3 length: 14 amino acids. V was shortened by 5 bases and J by 4 bases, with 12 bases between the two germline ends. In regard to this clone: The antigen remains unidentified.

Generated by immunoSEQ multiplex PCR, the TCRdb table keeps only in-frame clones and is missing some. There are roughly 420,000 clones in the sample; around nine tenths occur only once, and roughly 4% lies in the top ten. This receptor was taken from a person between 18 and 65 years old who received the Ad26.COV2.S COVID-19 vaccine or a placebo. Here the sequenced sample was peripheral blood, taken in a trial of Ad26.COV2.S vaccine versus placebo. This chain joins TRBV7-2 and TRBJ2-1; possibly TRBD1 for D (6 bases). In nucleotides, the CDR3 is TGTGCCAGCAGCACCCGAGGGGGATACAATGAGCAGTTCTTC. Protein sequence: CASSTRGGYNEQFF.